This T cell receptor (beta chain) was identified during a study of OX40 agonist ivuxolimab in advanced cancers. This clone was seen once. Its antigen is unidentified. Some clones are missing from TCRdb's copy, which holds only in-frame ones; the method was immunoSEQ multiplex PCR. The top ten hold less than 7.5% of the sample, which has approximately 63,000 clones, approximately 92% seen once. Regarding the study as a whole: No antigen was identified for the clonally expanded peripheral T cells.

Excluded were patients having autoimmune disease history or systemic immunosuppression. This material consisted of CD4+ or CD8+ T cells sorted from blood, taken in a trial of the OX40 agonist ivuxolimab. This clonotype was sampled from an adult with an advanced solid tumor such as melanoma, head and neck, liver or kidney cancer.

CDR3 sequence reads: CAISEGGLADDTQYF. DNA of the CDR3: TGTGCCATCAGTGAAGGAGGGCTAGCTGACGATACGCAGTATTTT. V usage is TRBV10-3 and J usage is TRBJ2-3, with D possibly being TRBD2 (6 bases). The V gene's germline CDR1 is ENHRY and CDR2 SYGVKD. The CDR3 covers 15 residues. Trimming removed 3 bases from V and 6 bases from J, with 16 bases in between.